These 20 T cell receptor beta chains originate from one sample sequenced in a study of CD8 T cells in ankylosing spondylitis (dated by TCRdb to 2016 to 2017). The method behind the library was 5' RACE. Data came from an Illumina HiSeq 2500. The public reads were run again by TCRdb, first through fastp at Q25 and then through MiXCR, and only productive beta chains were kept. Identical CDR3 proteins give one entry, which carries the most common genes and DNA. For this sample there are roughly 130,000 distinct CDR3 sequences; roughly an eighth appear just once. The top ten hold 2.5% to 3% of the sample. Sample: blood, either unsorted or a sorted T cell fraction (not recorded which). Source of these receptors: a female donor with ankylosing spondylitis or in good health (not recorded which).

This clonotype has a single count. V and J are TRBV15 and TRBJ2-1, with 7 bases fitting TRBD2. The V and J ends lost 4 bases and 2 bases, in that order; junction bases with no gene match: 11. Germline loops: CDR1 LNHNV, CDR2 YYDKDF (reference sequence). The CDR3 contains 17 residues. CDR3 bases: TGTGCCACCAGCATCCAGGCGCTAGCGGCGACCTACAATGAGCAGTTCTTC. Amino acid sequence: CATSIQALAATYNEQFF.

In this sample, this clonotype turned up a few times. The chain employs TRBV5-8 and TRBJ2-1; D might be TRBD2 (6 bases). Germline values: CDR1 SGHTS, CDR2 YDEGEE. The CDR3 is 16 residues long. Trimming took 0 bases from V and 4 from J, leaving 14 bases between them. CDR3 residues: CASSLVGTAFYNEQFF. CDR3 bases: TGTGCCAGCAGCTTGGTGGGGACTGCCTTTTACAATGAGCAGTTCTTC.

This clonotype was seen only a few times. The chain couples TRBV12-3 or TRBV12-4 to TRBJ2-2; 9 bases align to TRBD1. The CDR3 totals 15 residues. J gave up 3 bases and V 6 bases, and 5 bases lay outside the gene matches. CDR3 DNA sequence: TGTGCCAGCAGGGGGACAGGGCGGTACACCGGGGAGCTGTTTTTT. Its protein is CASRGTGRYTGELFF.

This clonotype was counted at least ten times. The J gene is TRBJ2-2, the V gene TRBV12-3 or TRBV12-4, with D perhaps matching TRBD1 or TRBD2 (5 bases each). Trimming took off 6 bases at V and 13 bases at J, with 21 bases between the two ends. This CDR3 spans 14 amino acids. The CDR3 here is CASSSGTRFGGLFF. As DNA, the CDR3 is TGTGCCAGCAGCTCCGGGACCCGATTCGGCGGGCTGTTTTTT.

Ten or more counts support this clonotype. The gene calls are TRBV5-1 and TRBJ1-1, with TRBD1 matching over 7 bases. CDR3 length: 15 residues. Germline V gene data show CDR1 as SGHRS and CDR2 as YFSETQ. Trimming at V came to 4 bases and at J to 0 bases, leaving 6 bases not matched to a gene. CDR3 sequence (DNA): TGCGCCAGCAGCGTGGGACAGCTCATGAACACTGAAGCTTTCTTT. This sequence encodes CASSVGQLMNTEAFF.

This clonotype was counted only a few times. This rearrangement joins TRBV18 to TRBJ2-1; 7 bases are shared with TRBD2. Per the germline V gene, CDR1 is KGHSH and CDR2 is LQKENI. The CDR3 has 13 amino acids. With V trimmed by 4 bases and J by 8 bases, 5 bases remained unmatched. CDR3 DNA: TGTGCCAGCTCACAACATCGGGGGGATGAGCAGTTCTTC. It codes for CASSQHRGDEQFF.

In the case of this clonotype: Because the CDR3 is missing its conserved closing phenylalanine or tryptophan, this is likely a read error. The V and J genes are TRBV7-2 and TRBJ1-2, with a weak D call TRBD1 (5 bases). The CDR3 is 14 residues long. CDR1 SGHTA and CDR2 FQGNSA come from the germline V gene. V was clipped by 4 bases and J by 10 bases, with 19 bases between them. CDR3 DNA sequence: TGTGCCAGCAGCTCGCCCACGGGGGGAGCGGACTACACCTTG. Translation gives CASSSPTGGADYTL.

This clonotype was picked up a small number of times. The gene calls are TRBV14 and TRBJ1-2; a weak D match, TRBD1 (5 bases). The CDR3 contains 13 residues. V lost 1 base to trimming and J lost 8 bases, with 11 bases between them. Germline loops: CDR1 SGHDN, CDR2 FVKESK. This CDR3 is CASSQVPQAGYTF. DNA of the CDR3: TGTGCCAGCAGCCAAGTCCCACAGGCGGGCTACACCTTC.

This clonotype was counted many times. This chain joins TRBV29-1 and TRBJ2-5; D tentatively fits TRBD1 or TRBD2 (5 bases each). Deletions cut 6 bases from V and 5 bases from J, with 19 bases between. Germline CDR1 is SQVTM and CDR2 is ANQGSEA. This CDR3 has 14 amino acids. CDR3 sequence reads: CSVGRDPGWETQYF. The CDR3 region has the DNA TGCAGCGTCGGCCGGGACCCGGGGTGGGAGACCCAGTACTTC.

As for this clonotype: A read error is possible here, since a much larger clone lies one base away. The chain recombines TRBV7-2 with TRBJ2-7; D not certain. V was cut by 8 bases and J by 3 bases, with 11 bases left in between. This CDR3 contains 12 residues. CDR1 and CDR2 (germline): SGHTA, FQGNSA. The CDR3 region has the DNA TGTGCCAGCCGCACGACTCGCTACGAGCAGTACTTC. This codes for CASRTTRYEQYF.

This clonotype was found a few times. CDR3 protein: CASSLVRQGDTGELFF. The CDR3 region has the DNA TGCGCCAGCAGCTTGGTAAGACAGGGGGACACCGGGGAGCTGTTTTTT. V is TRBV5-1 and J is TRBJ2-2; TRBD1 agrees at 9 bases. The germline gives CDR1 SGHRS, CDR2 YFSETQ. V gave up 0 bases and J gave up 3 bases; unmatched junction bases: 3. The length of the CDR3 is 16 residues.

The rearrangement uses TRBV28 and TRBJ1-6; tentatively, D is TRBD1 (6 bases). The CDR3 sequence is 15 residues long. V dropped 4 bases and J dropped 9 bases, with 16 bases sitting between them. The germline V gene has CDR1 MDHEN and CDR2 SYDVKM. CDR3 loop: CASSYPMGGGSPLHF. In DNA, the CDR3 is TGTGCCAGCAGTTACCCCATGGGAGGGGGTTCACCCCTCCACTTT.

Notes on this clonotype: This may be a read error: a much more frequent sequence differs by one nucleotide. This CDR3 is CSVRSYTF. Written as DNA, the CDR3 is TGCAGCGTGCGGAGCTACACCTTC. The J gene is TRBJ1-2, the V gene TRBV29-1; D ambiguous. Germline V CDR1 and CDR2: SQVTM, ANQGSEA. V lost 6 bases and J 9 bases, leaving 5 bases between the germline ends. The CDR3 sequence is 8 residues long.

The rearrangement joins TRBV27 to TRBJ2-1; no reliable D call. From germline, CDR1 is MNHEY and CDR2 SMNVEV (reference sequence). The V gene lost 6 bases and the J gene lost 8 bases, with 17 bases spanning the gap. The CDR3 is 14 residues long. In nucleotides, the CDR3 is TGTGCCAGCAGCACAGTGGGCCGTTACCATGAGCAGTTCTTC. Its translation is CASSTVGRYHEQFF.

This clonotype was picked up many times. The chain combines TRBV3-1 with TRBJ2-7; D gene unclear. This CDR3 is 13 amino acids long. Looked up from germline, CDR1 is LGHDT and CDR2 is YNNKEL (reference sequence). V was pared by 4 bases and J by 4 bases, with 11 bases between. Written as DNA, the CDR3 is TGTGCCAGCAGCCGGGCCGATGGGTACGAGCAGTACTTC. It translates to CASSRADGYEQYF.

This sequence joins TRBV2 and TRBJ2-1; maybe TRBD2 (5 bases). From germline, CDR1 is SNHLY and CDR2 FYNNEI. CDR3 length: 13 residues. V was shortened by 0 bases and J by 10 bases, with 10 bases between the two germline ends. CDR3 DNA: TGTGCCAGCAGTGAAGCGCTTCGGGGAGAGCAGTTCTTC. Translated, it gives CASSEALRGEQFF.

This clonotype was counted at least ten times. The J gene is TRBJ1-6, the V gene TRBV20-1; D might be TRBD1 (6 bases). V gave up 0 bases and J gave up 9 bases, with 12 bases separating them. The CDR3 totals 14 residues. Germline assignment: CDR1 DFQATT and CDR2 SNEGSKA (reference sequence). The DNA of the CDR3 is TGCAGTGCTAGAGACCCCGGGGGCATTTCACCCCTCCACTTT. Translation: CSARDPGGISPLHF.

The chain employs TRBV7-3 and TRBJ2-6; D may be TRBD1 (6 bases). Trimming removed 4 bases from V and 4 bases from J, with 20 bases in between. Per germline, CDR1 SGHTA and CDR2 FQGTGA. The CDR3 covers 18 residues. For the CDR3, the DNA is TGTGCCAGCAGCTCCCCCTCGGACAGCTCCTCCGGGGCCAACGTCCTGACTTTC. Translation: CASSSPSDSSSGANVLTF.

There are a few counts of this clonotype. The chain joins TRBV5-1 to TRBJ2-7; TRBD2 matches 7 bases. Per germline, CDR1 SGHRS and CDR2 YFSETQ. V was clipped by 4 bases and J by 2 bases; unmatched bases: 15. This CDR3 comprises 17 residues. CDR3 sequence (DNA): TGCGCCAGCAGCGGTAATATTGAGGGACTAAAGACCTACGAGCAGTACTTC. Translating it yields CASSGNIEGLKTYEQYF.

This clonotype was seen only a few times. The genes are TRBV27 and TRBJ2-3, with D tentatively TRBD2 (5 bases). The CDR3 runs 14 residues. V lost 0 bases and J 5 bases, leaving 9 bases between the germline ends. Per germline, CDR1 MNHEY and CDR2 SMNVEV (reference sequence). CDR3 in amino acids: CASSLSRAEDTQYF. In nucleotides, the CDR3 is TGTGCCAGCAGTTTATCGCGAGCGGAAGATACGCAGTATTTT.